The 8 T cell receptor beta chains given below trace back to one sample, sequenced in a study of blood T cell repertoires in COVID-19. Data came from immunoSEQ multiplex PCR; TCRdb stores just in-frame clones and leaves some out. Of about 80,000 clones in the sample, roughly 80% were seen once. Sequencing used peripheral blood. These receptors all come from a woman between 65 and 79 years old with acute or convalescent COVID-19.

The CDR3 nucleotides are TGTGCCACCAGTGATTCTGGGACAGGGACATACGAGCAGTACTTC. It specifies CATSDSGTGTYEQYF. The rearrangement joins TRBV24-1 to TRBJ2-7, with 9 bases identical to TRBD1. The CDR3 totals 15 residues. V shed 2 bases, J shed 4 bases, and the junction held 5 bases outside the gene matches. Germline values: CDR1 KGHDR, CDR2 SFDVKD.

This clone was recorded only once. V usage is TRBV3-1 (or the pseudogene TRBV3-2) and J usage is TRBJ2-3; 8 bases agree with TRBD1. Germline CDR1 and CDR2: LGHDT and YNNKEL (reference sequence). With V trimmed by 1 base and J by 1 base, 4 bases remained unmatched. The CDR3 totals 16 residues. The CDR3 DNA follows: TGTGCCAGCAGCCAAGTCAAGACAGGGGGCACAGATACGCAGTATTTT. Its protein product is CASSQVKTGGTDTQYF.

The chain links TRBV7-9 to TRBJ2-1; unclear D gene. CDR3 size: 14 residues. The germline V gene encodes CDR1 SEHNR and CDR2 FQNEAQ (reference sequence). V was trimmed by 1 base and J by 8 bases, leaving 12 bases between them. The DNA for the CDR3 is TGTGCCAGCAGCTTAGGGGTTAGTGCGGATGAGCAGTTCTTC. Translation: CASSLGVSADEQFF.

This clone was picked up one time. The V and J genes are TRBV6-2 or TRBV6-3 and TRBJ2-1; 7 nucleotides agree with TRBD1. Per the germline V gene, CDR1 is MNHEY and CDR2 is SVGEGT. The V and J ends lost 4 bases and 6 bases, in that order; junction bases with no gene match: 9. This CDR3 has 15 residues. The CDR3: CASSSSDRESNEQFF. In DNA form, the CDR3 reads TGTGCCAGCAGTTCATCCGACAGGGAAAGCAATGAGCAGTTCTTC.

The chain recombines TRBV13 with TRBJ2-3; D ambiguous. Trimming removed 4 bases from V and 1 base from J, with 12 bases in between. Per germline, CDR1 PRHDT and CDR2 FYEKMQ (reference sequence). CDR3 size: 15 residues. The DNA of the CDR3 is TGTGCCAGCAGCTCCTCCCCGCTAGGCACAGATACGCAGTATTTT. Translated: CASSSSPLGTDTQYF.

The chain uses TRBV29-1 and TRBJ1-1; D not resolved. The CDR3 totals 14 residues. Trimming pared 7 bases from V and 1 base from J, leaving 16 bases between. Looked up from germline, CDR1 is SQVTM and CDR2 is ANQGSEA. The CDR3 bases are TGCAGCGCTGGAGGATCAGCACCGAACACTGAAGCTTTCTTT. Protein product: CSAGGSAPNTEAFF.

The genes are TRBV4-2 and TRBJ2-2; D is perhaps TRBD2 (5 bases). This CDR3 has 16 residues. V lost 1 base to trimming and J lost 1 base, with 10 bases between them. Germline loops: CDR1 LGHNA, CDR2 YNFKEQ. CDR3 in DNA: TGTGCCAGCAGCCAAGTTCCACGGGAGAACACCGGGGAGCTGTTTTTT. It is translated as CASSQVPRENTGELFF.

The chain is built from TRBV7-2 and TRBJ2-5; 8 bases line up with TRBD2. The J segment lost 5 bases and the V segment lost 5 bases, leaving 10 bases of the junction unmatched. Germline loops: CDR1 SGHTA, CDR2 FQGNSA. This CDR3 spans 15 amino acids. As DNA, the CDR3 is TGTGCCAGCAGCCTCCCACGGGGGGGGGCTGAGACCCAGTACTTC. It translates to CASSLPRGGAETQYF.